This passage covers 16 T cell receptor beta chains from one sample sequenced in a study of early stage breast cancer tumors. TCRdb's table, derived via immunoSEQ multiplex PCR, lists solely in-frame clones and lacks some. The sample lists fewer than 75,000 clones, roughly 80% occurring once. Source material: blood. The receptors originated from a person aged 30 to 40 with breast cancer.

The chain carries TRBV10-2 and TRBJ2-5; 10 bases line up with TRBD2. Germline CDR1 WSHSY, CDR2 SAAADI. After removal of 3 bases from V and 4 bases from J, the junction contained 5 bases not matched to a gene. The CDR3 has 15 residues. CDR3 nucleotide sequence: TGCGCCAGCAGTGATCCAGCGGGAGGGTCAGAGACCCAGTACTTC. Translating gives CASSDPAGGSETQYF.

The V gene is TRBV5-1, the J gene TRBJ2-7; D perhaps matches TRBD1 (6 bases). The length of the CDR3 is 15 residues. V lost 2 bases and J 3 bases, leaving 15 bases between the germline ends. From germline, CDR1 is SGHRS and CDR2 YFSETQ. The CDR3 region is CASSFRGGRNYEQYF. CDR3 nucleotides: TGCGCCAGCAGCTTCAGGGGCGGTCGCAACTACGAGCAGTACTTC. Using reference TRBV5-1 and TRBJ2-7 for the parts outside the CDR3, the full variable domain is KAGVTQTPRYLIKTRGQQVTLSCSPISGHRSVSWYQQTPGQGLQFLFEYFSETQRNKGNFPGRFSGRQFSNSRSEMNVSTLELGDSALYLCASSFRGGRNYEQYFGPGTRLTVT.

CDR3 sequence (DNA): TGTGCCAGCAGCTTCCGCCGGGGGGGCTATGGCTACACCTTC. This gives the protein CASSFRRGGYGYTF. V usage is TRBV7-2 and J usage is TRBJ1-2; the D gene is possibly TRBD1 (5 bases). Germline loops: CDR1 SGHTA, CDR2 FQGNSA. This CDR3 comprises 14 residues. V was clipped by 3 bases and J by 4 bases, with 12 bases between them.

The gene calls are TRBV6-6 and TRBJ1-5; D remains unclear. Germline-derived CDR1 and CDR2 are MNHNY and SVGAGI (reference sequence). The CDR3 has 14 residues. Trimming left V 0 bases short and J 1 base short, with 4 bases between. The CDR3 loop reads CASSYSGSNQPQHF. The CDR3, as DNA: TGTGCCAGCAGTTACTCGGGCAGCAATCAGCCCCAGCATTTT.

V and J are TRBV28 and TRBJ1-3, with D unclear. CDR1 MDHEN and CDR2 SYDVKM come from the germline V gene. V gave up 6 bases and J gave up 3 bases, with 12 bases separating them. This CDR3 contains 14 residues. The CDR3 is CASSTDLGGNTIYF. The CDR3 DNA sequence: TGTGCCAGCAGCACCGACCTTGGTGGAAACACCATATATTTT.

The CDR3 sequence: CASTVGHTNYGYTF. As DNA, the CDR3 is TGTGCCAGCACTGTCGGACACACTAACTATGGCTACACCTTC. This sequence joins TRBV5-6 and TRBJ1-2; D possibly corresponds to TRBD1 (5 bases). This CDR3 has 14 amino acids. Germline V gene lookup returns CDR1 SGHDT and CDR2 YYEEEE. V was clipped by 6 bases and J by 0 bases, with 12 bases between them.

This chain links TRBV5-1 with TRBJ1-2; 7 bases fit TRBD1. Germline trimming cut 4 bases from V and 0 bases from J; bases unmatched to any gene: 6. The germline gives CDR1 SGHRS, CDR2 YFSETQ. The CDR3 length is 15 residues. The CDR3 sequence is CASSLTGTPNYGYTF. The CDR3 DNA reads TGCGCCAGCAGCCTGACAGGGACTCCTAACTATGGCTACACCTTC.

The J gene is TRBJ2-7, the V gene TRBV18; D is perhaps TRBD1 (5 bases). CDR1 is KGHSH, CDR2 LQKENI, per germline. The CDR3 is 13 amino acids. Trimming took 3 bases from V and 1 from J, leaving 7 bases between them. CDR3 sequence (DNA): TGTGCCAGCTCACCGCAGGGTTCCTACGAGCAGTACTTC. As protein: CASSPQGSYEQYF.

The chain combines TRBV6-1 with TRBJ2-7; 8 bases map to TRBD1. This CDR3 is built from 14 residues. CDR1 and CDR2 (germline): MNHNS, SASEGT. V trimming: 6 bases; J trimming: 2 bases; junction bases outside the gene matches: 6. DNA of the CDR3: TGTGCCAGCAGCCAGGACAGGGAACCCTACGAGCAGTACTTC. Its translation is CASSQDREPYEQYF.

This clone was detected only once. The V gene is TRBV7-2, the J gene TRBJ1-1, with 12 bases aligning to TRBD1. The germline CDR1 and CDR2 sequences are SGHTA and FQGNSA. Trimming cost V 3 bases and J 11 bases; bases outside gene matches: 4. This CDR3 contains 13 residues. The CDR3 reads CASSLGQGAGAFF. Written as DNA, the CDR3 is TGTGCCAGCAGCTTGGGACAGGGGGCTGGCGCTTTCTTT.

The chain couples TRBV19 to TRBJ1-2; D remains ambiguous. Germline assignment: CDR1 LNHDA and CDR2 SQIVND (reference sequence). V was trimmed by 0 bases and J by 8 bases, leaving 16 bases between them. The CDR3 extends over 15 amino acids. CDR3 sequence reads: CASSIETRYPGGYTF. CDR3 in DNA: TGTGCCAGTAGTATAGAAACGCGTTATCCCGGCGGCTACACCTTC.

The V and J genes are TRBV4-2 and TRBJ1-2, with a weak D call TRBD1 (5 bases). Trimming removed 0 bases at V and 3 bases at J, with 14 bases between. Germline V gene sequence: CDR1 LGHNA, CDR2 YNFKEQ. The CDR3 spans 16 residues. The CDR3 DNA sequence: TGTGCCAGCAGCCAAGATCCGGGACCGCTTGACTATGGCTACACCTTC. It encodes CASSQDPGPLDYGYTF.

This clone was seen a single time. The J gene is TRBJ1-6, the V gene TRBV2, with a weak D call TRBD1 (5 bases). There are 13 residues in the CDR3. The germline V gene encodes CDR1 SNHLY and CDR2 FYNNEI. Trimming shortened V by 6 bases and J by 6 bases, and 9 bases separated the two germline ends. Here the CDR3 DNA reads TGTGCCAGCAGATCGGACATTAATTCACCCCTCCACTTT. Protein sequence: CASRSDINSPLHF. Full variable domain (rest looked up from reference TRBV2 and TRBJ1-6): EPEVTQTPSHQVTQMGQEVILRCVPISNHLYFYWYRQILGQKVEFLVSFYNNEISEKSEIFDDQFSVERPDGSNFTLKIRSTKLEDSAMYFCASRSDINSPLHFGNGTRLTVT.

This chain connects TRBV7-2 to TRBJ2-1; D could derive from TRBD1 or TRBD2 (6 bases each). The germline V gene has CDR1 SGHTA and CDR2 FQGNSA. Trimming took off 7 bases at V and 4 bases at J, with 20 bases between the two ends. There are 16 residues in the CDR3. The CDR3 DNA reads as TGTGCCAGCACCCCTAGGGGGGCTAGCGCATACAATGAGCAGTTCTTC. Its translation: CASTPRGASAYNEQFF.

The genes are TRBV18 and TRBJ1-1; 9 nucleotides align to TRBD1. J gave up 6 bases and V 6 bases, and 8 bases lay outside the gene matches. Germline CDR1 and CDR2: KGHSH and LQKENI. The CDR3 length is 14 residues. The CDR3 DNA sequence: TGTGCCAGCTCTTTGGACAGGGGTTCAGCTGAAGCTTTCTTT. Its protein product is CASSLDRGSAEAFF.

This chain links TRBV5-4 with TRBJ2-7, with D maybe TRBD2 (5 bases). V was clipped by 4 bases and J by 3 bases, with 17 bases between them. The germline V gene encodes CDR1 SGHNT and CDR2 YYREEE (reference sequence). This CDR3 comprises 15 residues. The CDR3 DNA follows: TGTGCCAGCAGCATGAGCGGTGGAGGAGGCTACGAGCAGTACTTC. Translating it yields CASSMSGGGGYEQYF. Supplemented by reference TRBV5-4 and TRBJ2-7, the full variable domain reads ETGVTQSPTHLIKTRGQQVTLRCSSQSGHNTVSWYQQALGQGPQFIFQYYREEENGRGNFPPRFSGLQFPNYSSELNVNALELDDSALYLCASSMSGGGGYEQYFGPGTRLTVT.